This T cell receptor beta chain was documented in a study of persistence of HIV-infected CD4 T cells. General study points: Bulk TCR data could not be restricted to HIV-1-infected CMV-responding cells. Antigen-responding cells were enriched for degenerate expanded CDR3beta sequences.

In its sample, this clone was seen a few times. Its antigen is not identified. Other DNA sequences within the sample encode an identical CDR3. An overlapping HIV-1 Gag peptide pool stimulated these cells at 0.75 to 1 ug/peptide/mL. CD40L/CD69 double-negative CD45RO-high memory CD4+ T cells were collected. This CDR3 has 12 amino acids. Trimming stripped 2 bases from V and 7 bases from J, with 6 bases between. Germline CDR1 KGHSH, CDR2 LQKENI. This was the immunoSEQ version 4 assay in survey mode. The repertoire was sequenced with immunoSEQ multiplex PCR; TCRdb's copy has only in-frame clones and lacks some. The sample comprises 30,000 to 35,000 clones, 75% to 85% of which are singletons, and under 20% rests with the top ten.

Specimen: CD4+ T cells sorted from PBMCs after approximately 19-hour stimulation, collected from a patient who received antiretroviral therapy. The sequence was obtained from an adult woman with HIV who was CMV-seropositive. This chain joins TRBV18 and TRBJ2-4; D possibly uses TRBD1 or TRBD2 (5 bases each). The CDR3 region has the DNA TGTGCCAGCTCACCAGAGGGGAACATTCAGTACTTC. This sequence encodes CASSPEGNIQYF.